The clone carrying this TCR beta chain was found once. Its antigen remains unidentified. The data originate from a study of PD-1 blockade in classical Hodgkin lymphoma. Overall study: Nivolumab 3 mg/kg was given intravenously every 2 weeks.

Sequencing was performed with immunoSEQ multiplex PCR; in TCRdb, only in-frame clones are kept and a portion is missing. The profile shows 96,000 or so clones, 90% to 95% of them singletons. Trimming cost V 6 bases and J 5 bases, with 23 bases left between them. This CDR3 has 17 residues. Germline CDR1 and CDR2: SGHRS and YFSETQ. Whole-study results and caveats: Exclusion was applied to patients who started nivolumab under 1 year after ASCT. By C4D1 there was a significant rise in CD4+ TCR diversity but not in CD8+ TCR diversity. Lower baseline TCR diversity was reported for newly diagnosed patients than for healthy donors.

Time point noted: cycle 4 day 1 (C4D1), after more than five weeks of nivolumab. No patient escaped relapse after autologous stem cell transplantation, and brentuximab vedotin exposure varied. Sequencing used peripheral blood mononuclear cells (PBMCs), obtained before the fourth cycle of nivolumab. The clonotype comes from a human donor with classical Hodgkin lymphoma. This sequence joins TRBV5-1 and TRBJ2-2; maybe TRBD1 (6 bases). CDR3 DNA sequence: TGCGCCAGCACGGGGTTCTCCGGGACACTAAATACCGGGGAGCTGTTTTTT. Residues: CASTGFSGTLNTGELFF. Combining the CDR3 with reference TRBV5-1 and TRBJ2-2 gives the whole variable domain KAGVTQTPRYLIKTRGQQVTLSCSPISGHRSVSWYQQTPGQGLQFLFEYFSETQRNKGNFPGRFSGRQFSNSRSEMNVSTLELGDSALYLCASTGFSGTLNTGELFFGEGSRLTVL.